This passage covers 22 T cell receptor beta chains from one sample sequenced in a study of blood T cell repertoires in COVID-19. Sequencing was performed with immunoSEQ multiplex PCR; in TCRdb, only in-frame clones are kept and a portion is missing. The sample holds about 270,000 clones, 85% to 95% seen once. The sequenced sample consisted of PBMCs or T cells enriched from blood (not recorded which). These receptors were obtained from a man in his forties who had been exposed to COVID-19.

The genes are TRBV19 and TRBJ1-1; D perhaps matches TRBD1 (5 bases). The V gene's germline CDR1 is LNHDA and CDR2 SQIVND (reference sequence). Trimming took off 6 bases at V and 6 bases at J, with 11 bases between the two ends. The CDR3 loop spans 12 amino acids. The CDR3 protein is CASSRQGSEAFF. In DNA form, the CDR3 reads TGTGCCAGTAGCCGCCAGGGATCTGAAGCTTTCTTT.

V and J are TRBV24-1 and TRBJ2-7; 12 bases are shared with TRBD2. The length of the CDR3 is 14 residues. Per germline, CDR1 KGHDR and CDR2 SFDVKD. V shed 7 bases and J 4 bases; nucleotides not matched to a gene: 4. CDR3 nucleotides: TGTGCCACCAGAGCGACTAGCGGGAGTTACGAGCAGTACTTC. Its protein product is CATRATSGSYEQYF.

V gene TRBV11-2 combines with J gene TRBJ1-3, with D perhaps TRBD1 (6 bases). V dropped 6 bases and J dropped 2 bases, with 11 bases sitting between them. Germline-derived CDR1 and CDR2 are SGHAT and FQNNGV. The CDR3 has 14 residues. The DNA of the CDR3 is TGTGCCAGCAGTTTCGGACAGCCTGGAAACACCATATATTTT. Its translation is CASSFGQPGNTIYF.

This chain uses TRBV3-1 (or the pseudogene TRBV3-2) with TRBJ1-4, with 8 bases that match TRBD1. The CDR3 runs 15 residues. Unmatched junction bases numbered 7, after V lost 5 bases and J lost 5 bases. CDR1 LGHDT and CDR2 YNNKEL come from the germline V gene (reference sequence). The CDR3 region has the DNA TGTGCCAGCAGCAAGACAGGGGTATGGAATGAAAAACTGTTTTTT. Protein product: CASSKTGVWNEKLFF.

The chain combines TRBV6-5 with TRBJ1-2, with a possible D match to TRBD1 (6 bases). Germline CDR1 MNHEY, CDR2 SVGAGI. Trimming left V 9 bases short and J 2 bases short, with 10 bases between. The CDR3 covers 12 residues. This chain's CDR3 is CARGGENYGYTF. In DNA form, the CDR3 reads TGTGCCAGAGGGGGAGAGAACTATGGCTACACCTTC.

This sequence joins TRBV27 and TRBJ1-6; TRBD1 might be the D (6 bases). CDR1 and CDR2 from the germline V gene are MNHEY and SMNVEV (reference sequence). The CDR3 is 14 amino acids. Trimming left V 7 bases short and J 6 bases short, with 13 bases between. The CDR3 spells CASTQHRANSPLHF. CDR3 nucleotide sequence: TGTGCCAGCACTCAGCACAGGGCTAATTCACCCCTCCACTTT.

The chain uses TRBV24-1 and TRBJ2-1, with TRBD1 identical over 7 bases. Germline assignment: CDR1 KGHDR and CDR2 SFDVKD. CDR3 length: 15 amino acids. J lost 10 bases, V lost 4 bases, and 12 bases had no gene match. Written as DNA, the CDR3 is TGTGCCACCAGTGACCAATCGCCGACAGGGAAGGAGCAGTTCTTC. Amino acid sequence: CATSDQSPTGKEQFF.

V is TRBV18 and J is TRBJ1-2; TRBD1 agrees at 7 bases. Germline lookup yields CDR1 KGHSH and CDR2 LQKENI. This CDR3 region has 14 residues. V shed 0 bases, J shed 10 bases, and the junction held 8 bases outside the gene matches. The CDR3 DNA reads TGTGCCAGCTCACCACCCTGGGACAGAGGGGTCTACACCTTC. This codes for CASSPPWDRGVYTF.

This clone was detected once. This chain uses TRBV6-5 with TRBJ1-2, with 7 bases fitting TRBD1. The CDR3 has 13 residues. After removal of 0 bases from V and 5 bases from J, the junction contained 0 bases not matched to a gene. Germline CDR1 is MNHEY and CDR2 is SVGAGI. CDR3 protein: CASSYSTGYGYTF. In nucleotides, the CDR3 is TGTGCCAGCAGTTACTCGACAGGGTATGGCTACACCTTC.

This clone was seen only once. This chain links TRBV3-1 (or the pseudogene TRBV3-2) with TRBJ1-4, with D possibly being TRBD1 (5 bases). CDR1 and CDR2 (germline): LGHDT, YNNKEL (reference sequence). V dropped 4 bases and J dropped 1 base, with 19 bases sitting between them. The CDR3 is made up of 18 amino acids. CDR3 loop: CASSPSLRGGITNEKLFF. In DNA, the CDR3 is TGTGCCAGCAGCCCCTCCCTTAGGGGTGGCATAACTAATGAAAAACTGTTTTTT.

The J gene is TRBJ2-1, the V gene TRBV28, with 7 positions matching TRBD2. CDR1 and CDR2 from the germline V gene are MDHEN and SYDVKM. The CDR3 consists of 16 residues. V gave up 4 bases and J gave up 1 base; unmatched junction bases: 7. The DNA of the CDR3 is TGTGCCAGCAGTTGGGCCAGCGGGGCTTCCTACAATGAGCAGTTCTTC. It yields the protein CASSWASGASYNEQFF.

The V gene is TRBV5-5, the J gene TRBJ1-3; TRBD1 matches at 8 bases. From germline, CDR1 is SGHKS and CDR2 YYEKEE (reference sequence). The CDR3 spans 16 residues. After removal of 0 bases from V and 6 bases from J, the junction contained 8 bases not matched to a gene. CDR3 residues: CASSLDWSGGLNTIYF. Here the CDR3 DNA reads TGTGCCAGCAGCTTGGATTGGTCAGGGGGCCTAAACACCATATATTTT.

The rearrangement links TRBV19 to TRBJ2-7; D perhaps matches TRBD1 (5 bases). This CDR3 region has 11 residues. Trimming took 5 bases from V and 10 from J, leaving 12 bases between them. Germline V gene lookup returns CDR1 LNHDA and CDR2 SQIVND (reference sequence). The CDR3 DNA follows: TGTGCCAGTAGTCAGGGTGTTGAACAGTACTTC. Translated: CASSQGVEQYF.

This chain uses TRBV28 with TRBJ2-3, with TRBD2 identical over 12 bases. The germline V gene encodes CDR1 MDHEN and CDR2 SYDVKM. The CDR3 runs 22 residues. J lost 2 bases, V lost 0 bases, and 18 bases had no gene match. The CDR3 coding sequence is TGTGCCAGCAGTTTATGGTCGTGGGGACTAGCGGGTGGAGACGGTAACACAGATACGCAGTATTTT. It is translated as CASSLWSWGLAGGDGNTDTQYF.

This clone was counted at least ten times. The chain couples TRBV9 to TRBJ2-6; the D gene is possibly TRBD1 (6 bases). The CDR3 loop spans 15 amino acids. With 6 bases removed from V and 4 bases from J, the gap between germline ends came to 14 bases. Germline V CDR1 and CDR2: SGDLS, YYNGEE. The CDR3 bases are TGTGCCAGCACCCCAACAGGGTCCGGGGCCAACGTCCTGACTTTC. This translates into CASTPTGSGANVLTF. Combining the CDR3 with reference TRBV9 and TRBJ2-6 gives the whole variable domain DSGVTQTPKHLITATGQRVTLRCSPRSGDLSVYWYQQSLDQGLQFLIQYYNGEERAKGNILERFSAQQFPDLHSELNLSSLELGDSALYFCASTPTGSGANVLTFGAGSRLTVL.

The chain employs TRBV4-3 and TRBJ2-3; no definite D call. The CDR3 is made up of 14 amino acids. From germline, CDR1 is LGHNA and CDR2 YSLEER. Trimming pared 0 bases from V and 8 bases from J, leaving 12 bases between. This CDR3 is CASSQDADRGTQYF. The CDR3 bases are TGCGCCAGCAGCCAAGATGCCGACCGCGGTACGCAGTATTTT.

The rearrangement joins TRBV6-1 to TRBJ1-4; D is perhaps TRBD1 (6 bases). The V and J ends lost 2 bases and 8 bases respectively, with 12 bases between them. Germline CDR1 MNHNS, CDR2 SASEGT. The length of the CDR3 is 14 residues. The CDR3 protein is CASSEQGLWEKLFF. The CDR3 DNA follows: TGTGCCAGCAGTGAACAGGGGTTGTGGGAAAAACTGTTTTTT.

The J gene is TRBJ1-1, the V gene TRBV5-1; D perhaps matches TRBD1 (6 bases). Trimming removed 0 bases from V and 7 bases from J, with 19 bases in between. The CDR3 loop spans 16 amino acids. Per germline, CDR1 SGHRS and CDR2 YFSETQ. CDR3 nucleotides: TGCGCCAGCAGCTTGGTCAGGGGACAACTAGGGGATGAAGCTTTCTTT. Its translation is CASSLVRGQLGDEAFF.

This rearrangement joins TRBV18 to TRBJ1-1; D may be TRBD1 (6 bases). Germline V gene data show CDR1 as KGHSH and CDR2 as LQKENI. With 2 bases removed from V and 3 bases from J, the gap between germline ends came to 7 bases. This CDR3 spans 13 amino acids. This CDR3 reads CASSPRGYTEAFF. DNA for the CDR3: TGTGCCAGCTCACCAAGGGGGTACACTGAAGCTTTCTTT. Full variable domain (missing parts from reference TRBV18 and TRBJ1-1): NAGVMQNPRHLVRRRGQEARLRCSPMKGHSHVYWYRQLPEEGLKFMVYLQKENIIDESGMPKERFSAEFPKEGPSILRIQQVVRGDSAAYFCASSPRGYTEAFFGQGTRLTVV.

The chain joins TRBV7-9 to TRBJ2-7, with TRBD1 matching 7 bases. Germline V gene lookup returns CDR1 SEHNR and CDR2 FQNEAQ (reference sequence). The CDR3 is 13 amino acids. Trimming cost V 4 bases and J 7 bases; bases outside gene matches: 7. The DNA for the CDR3 is TGTGCCAGCAGCTATACAGGGGTGGAGGAGCAGTACTTC. As protein: CASSYTGVEEQYF.

V and J are TRBV7-2 and TRBJ2-5, with TRBD2 identical over 10 bases. Per the germline V gene, CDR1 is SGHTA and CDR2 is FQGNSA. CDR3 length: 15 residues. The V segment lost 5 bases and the J segment 7 bases; nucleotides outside the gene matches: 10. The CDR3 DNA is TGTGCCAGCAGCACTGGGCTAGCGGGAGTGGGGACCCAGTACTTC. Protein: CASSTGLAGVGTQYF.

CDR3 in DNA: TGTGCCAGCAGCTGGGGGGGTGGCACAGATACGCAGTATTTT. Translating it yields CASSWGGGTDTQYF. V usage is TRBV5-6 and J usage is TRBJ2-3, with TRBD2 matching over 7 bases. CDR3 length: 14 amino acids. The ends lost 3 bases at V and 1 base at J; junction bases unmatched: 2. Germline CDR1 and CDR2: SGHDT and YYEEEE.